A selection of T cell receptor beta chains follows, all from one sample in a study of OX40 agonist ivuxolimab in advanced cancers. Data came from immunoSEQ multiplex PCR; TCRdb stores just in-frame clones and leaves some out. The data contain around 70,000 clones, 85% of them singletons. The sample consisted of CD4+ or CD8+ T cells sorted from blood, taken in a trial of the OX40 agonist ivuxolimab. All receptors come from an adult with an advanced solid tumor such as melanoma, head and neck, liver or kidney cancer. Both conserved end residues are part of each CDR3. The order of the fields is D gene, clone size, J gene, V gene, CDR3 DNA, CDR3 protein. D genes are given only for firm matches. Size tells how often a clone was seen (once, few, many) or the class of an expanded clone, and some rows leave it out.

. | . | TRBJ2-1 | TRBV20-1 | TGCAGTACCCCCCAAAAGGGGCAGTTCTTC | CSTPQKGQFF
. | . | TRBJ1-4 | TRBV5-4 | TGTGCCAGCAGTACCCCGGGAGGCGTTAATGAAAAACTGTTTTTT | CASSTPGGVNEKLFF
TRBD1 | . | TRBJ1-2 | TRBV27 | TGTGCCAGCAGTTTATCGACAGGGAGAGGCTACACCTTC | CASSLSTGRGYTF
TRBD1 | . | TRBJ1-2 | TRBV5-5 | TGTGCCAGCAGCTTGGGGATGGGGACAGGGGTTAACTATGGCTACACCTTC | CASSLGMGTGVNYGYTF
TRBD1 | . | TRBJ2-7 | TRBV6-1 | TGTGCCAGCAGTTCACAGGGGGCCCATGGGGAGCAGTACTTC | CASSSQGAHGEQYF
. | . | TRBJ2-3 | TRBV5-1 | TGCGCCAGCAGCTTACTCACAGATACGCAGTATTTT | CASSLLTDTQYF
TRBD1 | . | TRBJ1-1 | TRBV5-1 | TGCGCCAGCAGCCCGGGACAGGTGACGCCGAACACTGAAGCTTTCTTT | CASSPGQVTPNTEAFF
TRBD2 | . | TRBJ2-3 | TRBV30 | TGTGCCTGGAGCGGACTAGCGGCGACAGATACGCAGTATTTT | CAWSGLAATDTQYF
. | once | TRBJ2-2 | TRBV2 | TGTGCCAGCAGTGTGGAGGGTAACGGGGAGCTGTTTTTT | CASSVEGNGELFF
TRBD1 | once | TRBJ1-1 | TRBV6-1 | TGTGCCAGCAGTGGAATCCCGGGACAGAGGAACACTGAAGCTTTCTTT | CASSGIPGQRNTEAFF
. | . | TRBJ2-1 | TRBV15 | TGTGCCACCAGCAGTCAGGGGGGATTATGGAGAGGTGAGCAGTTCTTC | CATSSQGGLWRGEQFF
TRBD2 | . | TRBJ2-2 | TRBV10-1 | TGCGCCAGCACCGGGACTAGCGGGAGGAAGAATCACACCGGGGAGCTGTTTTTT | CASTGTSGRKNHTGELFF
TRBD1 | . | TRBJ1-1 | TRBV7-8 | TGTGCCAGCAGCTTGACAGGGGGGACTGAAGCTTTCTTT | CASSLTGGTEAFF
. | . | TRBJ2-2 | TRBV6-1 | TGTGCCAGCAGCCCCGGGGGAGGTGTACCCGGGGAGCTGTTTTTT | CASSPGGGVPGELFF
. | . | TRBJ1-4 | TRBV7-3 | TGTGCCAGCAGCCCGAGGGGTACTAATGAAAAACTGTTTTTT | CASSPRGTNEKLFF
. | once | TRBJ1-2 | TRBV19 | TGTGCCAGTAGCCCCCGGCCAGGAGCAGTGTTTAGGACCTTC | CASSPRPGAVFRTF